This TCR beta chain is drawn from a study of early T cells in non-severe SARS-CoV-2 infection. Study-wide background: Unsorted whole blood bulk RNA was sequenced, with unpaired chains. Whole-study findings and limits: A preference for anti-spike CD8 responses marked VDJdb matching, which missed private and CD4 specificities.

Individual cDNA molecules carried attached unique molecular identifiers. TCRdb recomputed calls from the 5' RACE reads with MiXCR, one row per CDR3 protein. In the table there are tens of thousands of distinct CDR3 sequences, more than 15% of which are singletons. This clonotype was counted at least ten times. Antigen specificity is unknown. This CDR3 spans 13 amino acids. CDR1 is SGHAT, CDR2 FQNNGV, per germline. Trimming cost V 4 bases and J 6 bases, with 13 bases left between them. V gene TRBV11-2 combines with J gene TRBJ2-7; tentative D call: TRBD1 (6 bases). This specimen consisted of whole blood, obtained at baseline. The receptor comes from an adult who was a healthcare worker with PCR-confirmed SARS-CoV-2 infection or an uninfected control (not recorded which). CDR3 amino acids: CASSYRVQVEQYF. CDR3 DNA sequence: TGTGCCAGCAGCTACAGGGTTCAGGTCGAGCAGTACTTC.